Following are 24 T cell receptor beta chains from one sample sequenced in a study of cytomegalovirus exposure and HLA in healthy donors. PCR employed 60 Vbeta and 13 Jbeta primers. The protocol was immunoSEQ multiplex PCR, while the TCRdb copy is restricted to in-frame clones and leaves out a portion. The profile shows over 250,000 clones, under 80% of them singletons. Sequenced input: PBMCs. Receptors originate from a female donor in good health and CMV-seronegative.

Worth noting for this clone: At one boundary the junction diverges from the germline segment, which might be a read error. Within the sample, other DNA sequences also encode this same CDR3. V usage is TRBV11-3 and J usage is TRBJ2-2, with 8 positions matching TRBD2. The CDR3 runs 15 residues. Germline V gene data show CDR1 as SGHNT and CDR2 as YENEEA. The chain's CDR3 is CASSLLAENTGELFF. The CDR3 bases are TGTGCCAGTAGCTTACTAGCGGAGAACACCGGGGAGCTGTTTTTT.

This clone was found a few times. This chain links TRBV5-1 with TRBJ1-1; D is uncertain. CDR3 size: 13 residues. The germline gives CDR1 SGHRS, CDR2 YFSETQ. Trimming stripped 2 bases from V and 2 bases from J, with 7 bases between. CDR3 amino acids: CASSFNSNTEAFF. DNA for the CDR3: TGCGCCAGCAGCTTCAATAGTAACACTGAAGCTTTCTTT.

J is TRBJ2-2 and V is TRBV11-3; 7 nucleotides line up with TRBD2. Germline V gene data show CDR1 as SGHNT and CDR2 as YENEEA. J gave up 6 bases and V 3 bases, and 4 bases lay outside the gene matches. The CDR3 has 14 amino acids. In DNA form, the CDR3 reads TGTGCCAGCAGCTTTGCGGGAGATCCCGGGGAGCTGTTTTTT. Translation gives CASSFAGDPGELFF.

The J gene is TRBJ2-6, the V gene TRBV21-1; the D call in the table, TRBD1, was not verified against the DNA. TRBV21-1 is listed as a pseudogene. The CDR3 covers 20 residues. Here the CDR3 DNA reads TGTGCCAGCAGCAATTTTGGCCGGGACAGGGGAAGTCCTGGGGCCAACGTCCTGACTTTC. Translating gives CASSNFGRDRGSPGANVLTF.

CDR3 sequence (DNA): TGTGCCTCGGCAGGGCCCTACGAGCAGTACTTC. This translates into CASAGPYEQYF. The chain carries TRBV6-6 and TRBJ2-7, with D perhaps TRBD1 (5 bases). Germline loops: CDR1 MNHNY, CDR2 SVGAGI (reference sequence). The V end lost 11 bases, the J end lost 2 bases, and 10 bases lay between the germline ends. The CDR3 sequence is 11 residues long.

In its sample, this clone was seen a few times. The rearrangement uses TRBV6-5 and TRBJ2-1, with 12 nucleotides matching TRBD2. CDR3 length: 13 residues. Losses at the gene ends were 6 bases for V and 15 bases for J; bases not matched to a gene: 9. Per the germline V gene, CDR1 is MNHEY and CDR2 is SVGAGI. For the CDR3, the DNA is TGTGCCAGCAGCCGCGGACTAGCGGGAAAGGTGTTCTTC. It encodes CASSRGLAGKVFF.

V usage is TRBV7-6 and J usage is TRBJ2-3; 9 bases are a match to TRBD2. J was trimmed by 5 bases and V by 2 bases; bases with no gene match: 8. Germline V gene data show CDR1 as SGHVS and CDR2 as FNYEAQ. The CDR3 runs 16 residues. For the CDR3, the DNA is TGTGCCAGCAGCTTAAACGCGGGAGGGGGCCAAGATACGCAGTATTTT. Translating it yields CASSLNAGGGQDTQYF.

The chain couples TRBV5-1 to TRBJ1-4, with TRBD1 matching over 8 bases. This CDR3 has 14 residues. V lost 4 bases and J lost 7; bases outside the gene matches: 6. Per germline, CDR1 SGHRS and CDR2 YFSETQ. Written as DNA, the CDR3 is TGCGCCAGCAGCCTTCTCACAGGGGGTGAAAAACTGTTTTTT. Translation gives CASSLLTGGEKLFF.

The CDR3 nucleotides read TGTGCCAGCAGCCATCTGCCAGGCGTAGATTTTCCCCTGCTCGACTATGGCTACACCTTC. Protein product: CASSHLPGVDFPLLDYGYTF. The gene calls are TRBV14 and TRBJ1-2; no firm D call. Trimming left V 3 bases short and J 3 bases short, with 29 bases between. The CDR3 is 20 amino acids. Germline V CDR1 and CDR2: SGHDN, FVKESK.

The V gene is TRBV12-2, the J gene TRBJ1-3; the D segment call TRBD1 is taken from the table without a DNA check. TRBV12-2 is assigned pseudogene status. This CDR3 comprises 18 residues. The CDR3 loop reads CASRLAGQGSTARNTIYF. CDR3 bases: TGTGCAAGTCGCTTAGCGGGACAGGGGTCCACTGCCAGAAACACCATATATTTT.

This clone turned up a few times. The rearrangement links TRBV5-1 to TRBJ2-5; D remains ambiguous. V was trimmed by 1 base and J by 4 bases, leaving 11 bases between them. Germline assignment: CDR1 SGHRS and CDR2 YFSETQ. The CDR3 is 14 residues long. In DNA form, the CDR3 reads TGCGCCAGCAGCTTGTTGGAAGCGCGAGAGACCCAGTACTTC. Amino acid sequence: CASSLLEARETQYF. The full variable domain, its missing parts supplied by reference TRBV5-1 and TRBJ2-5, is KAGVTQTPRYLIKTRGQQVTLSCSPISGHRSVSWYQQTPGQGLQFLFEYFSETQRNKGNFPGRFSGRQFSNSRSEMNVSTLELGDSALYLCASSLLEARETQYFGPGTRLLVL.

The gene calls are TRBV12-5 and TRBJ2-7, with TRBD1 as a possible D gene (5 bases). In germline, CDR1 is LGHNT, CDR2 FRNRAP. Trimming removed 1 base from V and 2 bases from J, with 6 bases in between. The CDR3 consists of 13 residues. In nucleotides, the CDR3 is TGTGCTAGTGGTTTGGCAGGGACCTACGAGCAGTACTTC. It codes for CASGLAGTYEQYF.

This clone was seen a few times. The V call is TRBV28, the J call TRBJ2-3; 7 nucleotides agree with TRBD2. Trimming removed 6 bases from V and 1 base from J; junction bases left unmatched: 4. CDR3 length: 14 residues. Germline lookup yields CDR1 MDHEN and CDR2 SYDVKM. CDR3 residues: CASSLRGGTDTQYF. CDR3 nucleotides: TGTGCCAGCAGCCTACGGGGGGGCACAGATACGCAGTATTTT.

The chain links TRBV2 to TRBJ2-5; TRBD2 agrees at 9 bases. The J call may be mistaken, given a closer DNA end match to TRBJ2-7. Germline CDR1 reads SNHLY; CDR2 reads FYNNEI. This CDR3 is built from 14 residues. This chain's CDR3 is CASNTLAGRYEQYF. For the CDR3, the DNA is TGTGCCAGCAATACCCTAGCGGGACGCTACGAGCAGTACTTC.

The rearrangement links TRBV9 to TRBJ2-1; TRBD1 matches 7 bases. Germline assignment: CDR1 SGDLS and CDR2 YYNGEE. CDR3 size: 12 residues. The V and J ends lost 4 bases and 8 bases, in that order; junction bases with no gene match: 3. The CDR3 DNA reads TGTGCCAGCAGCCCCCAGGGGGATGAGCAGTTCTTC. Translating gives CASSPQGDEQFF.

This clone was seen a few times. V usage is TRBV5-1 and J usage is TRBJ2-3, with a possible D match to TRBD2 (5 bases). CDR3 length equals 15 residues. Per the germline V gene, CDR1 is SGHRS and CDR2 is YFSETQ. V shed 4 bases and J shed 2 bases, with 14 bases lying between them. The CDR3 sequence is CASSRPDSNTDTQYF. The CDR3 DNA is TGCGCCAGCAGCCGTCCGGACTCCAACACAGATACGCAGTATTTT. The full variable domain, rest sourced from reference TRBV5-1 and TRBJ2-3, is KAGVTQTPRYLIKTRGQQVTLSCSPISGHRSVSWYQQTPGQGLQFLFEYFSETQRNKGNFPGRFSGRQFSNSRSEMNVSTLELGDSALYLCASSRPDSNTDTQYFGPGTRLTVL.

The chain recombines TRBV7-2 with TRBJ1-5, with 7 bases matching TRBD1. The junction had 3 bases not matched to a gene; V was cut back by 5 bases and J by 5 bases. Germline CDR1 SGHTA, CDR2 FQGNSA. The CDR3 loop spans 13 amino acids. The CDR3 DNA sequence: TGTGCCAGCAGCGAGGGGGCGTATCAGCCCCAGCATTTT. It encodes CASSEGAYQPQHF. Full variable domain (missing parts from reference TRBV7-2 and TRBJ1-5): GAGVSQSPSNKVTEKGKDVELRCDPISGHTALYWYRQSLGQGLEFLIYFQGNSAPDKSGLPSDRFSAERTGGSVSTLTIQRTQQEDSAVYLCASSEGAYQPQHFGDGTRLSIL.

This chain joins TRBV5-4 and TRBJ2-7; TRBD2 aligns across 10 bases. The CDR3 contains 16 residues. Losses at the gene ends were 4 bases for V and 7 bases for J; bases not matched to a gene: 14. CDR1 is SGHNT, CDR2 YYREEE, per germline (reference sequence). Here the CDR3 reads CASSPVSAGGPLEQYF. The DNA for the CDR3 is TGTGCCAGCAGCCCGGTCTCAGCGGGAGGGCCTCTGGAGCAGTACTTC.

This clone was counted a few times. The chain joins TRBV11-2 to TRBJ1-2; TRBD1 matches 8 bases. The trim removed 4 bases at V and 4 bases at J, leaving 5 bases unmatched. Per the germline V gene, CDR1 is SGHAT and CDR2 is FQNNGV. This CDR3 has 14 residues. CDR3 in DNA: TGTGCCAGCAGCTCGCGACAGGGGAGCTATGGCTACACCTTC. As protein: CASSSRQGSYGYTF.

The chain couples TRBV27 to TRBJ2-4; the D gene is possibly TRBD1 (6 bases). Germline lookup yields CDR1 MNHEY and CDR2 SMNVEV (reference sequence). Trimming stripped 4 bases from V and 0 bases from J, with 16 bases between. The CDR3 runs 17 residues. In DNA, the CDR3 is TGTGCCAGCAGTTCCTTCGGACAGTTTGTAGCCAAAAACATTCAGTACTTC. Amino acid sequence: CASSSFGQFVAKNIQYF.

CDR3 sequence (DNA): TGTGCCAGCAACCGCCGGGCTAGCGGGGGGGACGAGCAGTACTTC. Encoded protein: CASNRRASGGDEQYF. The genes are TRBV28 and TRBJ2-7; 12 nucleotides line up with TRBD2. The CDR3 is 15 amino acids. V shed 7 bases, J shed 5 bases, and the junction held 9 bases outside the gene matches. Per the germline V gene, CDR1 is MDHEN and CDR2 is SYDVKM.

The V gene is TRBV6-5, the J gene TRBJ2-7, with unresolved D. Trimming cost V 0 bases and J 1 base, with 10 bases left between them. CDR1 is MNHEY and CDR2 is SVGAGI in the germline V gene. This CDR3 region has 15 residues. Written as DNA, the CDR3 is TGTGCCAGCAGTTACTCCGCGGCAGATTCCTACGAGCAGTACTTC. Translated, it gives CASSYSAADSYEQYF.

The chain is built from TRBV6-1 and TRBJ1-3; D might be TRBD1 (5 bases). V lost 2 bases to trimming and J lost 0 bases, with 11 bases between them. The CDR3 has 16 amino acids. CDR1 and CDR2 from the germline V gene are MNHNS and SASEGT. The DNA for the CDR3 is TGTGCCAGCAGTGAAATTGACAGTCTCTCTGGAAACACCATATATTTT. Its protein is CASSEIDSLSGNTIYF.

The rearrangement joins TRBV9 to TRBJ2-5, with 8 bases that match TRBD1. The V gene's germline CDR1 is SGDLS and CDR2 YYNGEE. This CDR3 comprises 16 residues. With V trimmed by 0 bases and J by 5 bases, 9 bases remained unmatched. The CDR3 sequence is CASSVGWTGRGETQYF. The CDR3 nucleotides are TGTGCCAGCAGCGTAGGTTGGACAGGGCGAGGCGAGACCCAGTACTTC.